This TCR beta chain was obtained from a study of blood T cell repertoires in COVID-19. Background on the study: Both acute and convalescent COVID-19 samples were obtained from the United States, Italy and Spain.

TCRdb's copy holds only in-frame clones and misses some; the assay was immunoSEQ multiplex PCR. This table has roughly 150,000 clones, 80% to 90% appearing once. V dropped 5 bases and J dropped 4; count of bases not matched to a gene: 6. From germline, CDR1 is SGHVS and CDR2 FNYEAQ. The CDR3 has 17 residues. Sample: peripheral blood. The clonotype comes from a woman of 80 years or more with COVID-19, enrolled during active disease. The chain couples TRBV7-6 to TRBJ2-3; the match to TRBD2 covers 16 bases. CDR3 DNA: TGTGCCAGCAGCCTAGGGACTAGCGGGGGGGGCGCAGATACGCAGTATTTT. Protein product: CASSLGTSGGGADTQYF.